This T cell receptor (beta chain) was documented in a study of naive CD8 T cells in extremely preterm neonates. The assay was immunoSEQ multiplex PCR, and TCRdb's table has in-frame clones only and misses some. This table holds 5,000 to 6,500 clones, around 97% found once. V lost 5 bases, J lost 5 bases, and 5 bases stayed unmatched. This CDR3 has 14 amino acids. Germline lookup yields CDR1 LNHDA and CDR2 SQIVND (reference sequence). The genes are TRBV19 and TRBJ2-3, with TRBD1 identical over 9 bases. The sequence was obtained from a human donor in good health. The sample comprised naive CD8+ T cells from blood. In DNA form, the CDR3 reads TGTGCCAGTAGTTACAGGGGGCTCGAAGATACGCAGTATTTT. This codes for CASSYRGLEDTQYF.